This T cell receptor beta chain was identified during a study of blood T cell repertoires in COVID-19. Study-wide context: Samples taken during acute and convalescent COVID-19 were collected in the United States, Italy and Spain. Sample material is recorded as cDNA or gDNA derived from T cells, B-cell-depleted T cells, or PBMCs.

Between the trimmed V and J ends, which lost 0 bases and 1 base, there was a span of 7 bases. The CDR3 has 14 amino acids. The germline V gene encodes CDR1 SGDLS and CDR2 YYNGEE. Original methodology: Estimation of nucleated cell counts relied on the amplification of reference gene primers. Clones were read by immunoSEQ multiplex PCR, and TCRdb kept only the in-frame ones, dropping some. D and trimming come from the DNA, and the V and J calls and clone size come from that table. The sample lists roughly 30,000 clones, around 85% occurring once. The sample comprised peripheral blood. The clonotype was recovered from a human donor with acute or convalescent COVID-19. The donor label of this sample is uncertain. This sequence joins TRBV9 and TRBJ1-1; D not resolved. Written as DNA, the CDR3 is TGTGCCAGCAGCGTAGCACAGACGAACACTGAAGCTTTCTTT. Its protein product is CASSVAQTNTEAFF.